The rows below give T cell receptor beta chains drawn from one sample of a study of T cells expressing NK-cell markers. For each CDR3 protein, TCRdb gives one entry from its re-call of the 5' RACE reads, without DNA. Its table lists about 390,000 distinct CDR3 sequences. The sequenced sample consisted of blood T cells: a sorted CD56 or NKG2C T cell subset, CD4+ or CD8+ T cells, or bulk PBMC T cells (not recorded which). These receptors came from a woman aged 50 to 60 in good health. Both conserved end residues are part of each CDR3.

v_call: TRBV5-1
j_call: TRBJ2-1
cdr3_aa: CASSLTVGGGSSYNEQFF

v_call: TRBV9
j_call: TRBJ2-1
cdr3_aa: CASSVAVGGNEQFF

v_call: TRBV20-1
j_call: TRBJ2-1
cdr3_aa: CSAPGLGYNEQFF

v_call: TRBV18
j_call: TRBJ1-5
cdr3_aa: CASSPGTGHNQPQHF

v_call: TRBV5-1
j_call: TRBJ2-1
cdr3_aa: CASSFGGLSSYNEQFF

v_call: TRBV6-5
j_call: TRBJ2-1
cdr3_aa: CASSSGLYNEQFF

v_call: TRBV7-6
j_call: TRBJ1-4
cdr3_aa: CASSSGFREKLFF

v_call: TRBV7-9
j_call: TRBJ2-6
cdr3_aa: CASGLSSGANVLTF

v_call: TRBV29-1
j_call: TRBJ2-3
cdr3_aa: CSVEPLGQEPTDTQYF

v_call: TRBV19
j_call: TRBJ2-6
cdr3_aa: CASYGHLSGANVLTF

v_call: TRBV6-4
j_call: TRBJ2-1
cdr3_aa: CASSDTENEQFF

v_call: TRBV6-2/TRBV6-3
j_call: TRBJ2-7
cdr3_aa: CASSRQAMYEQYF

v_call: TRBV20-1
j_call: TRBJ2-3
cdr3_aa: CSAISEASGPDTQYF

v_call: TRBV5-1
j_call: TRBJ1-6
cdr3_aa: CASSLAGTPLHF

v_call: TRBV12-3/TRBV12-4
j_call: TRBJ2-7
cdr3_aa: CASSSSAGYEQYF

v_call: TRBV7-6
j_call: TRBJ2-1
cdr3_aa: CASSLAASGSMGQFF